The 32 T cell receptor beta chains reported below all come from one sample, sequenced in a study of blood T cell repertoires in COVID-19. Assay: immunoSEQ multiplex PCR; the TCRdb copy retains only in-frame clones and omits some. The data contain 200,000 to 250,000 clones, 70% to 90% of them singletons. The sample was PBMCs or T cells enriched from blood (not recorded which). These receptors were obtained from a man aged 25-45 years who had recovered from COVID-19.

V is TRBV7-9 and J is TRBJ1-1; 7 nucleotides align to TRBD1. Germline V gene data show CDR1 as SEHNR and CDR2 as FQNEAQ (reference sequence). V was pared by 6 bases and J by 8 bases, with 6 bases of the junction left unmatched. This CDR3 region has 12 residues. CDR3 residues: CASSPTGREAFF. DNA for the CDR3: TGTGCCAGCAGTCCGACAGGGCGGGAAGCTTTCTTT.

This clone was seen a handful of times. The V gene is TRBV2, the J gene TRBJ2-2; 8 bases line up with TRBD2. V lost 5 bases, J lost 6 bases, and 2 bases stayed unmatched. CDR1 SNHLY and CDR2 FYNNEI come from the germline V gene. This CDR3 spans 13 amino acids. The CDR3 DNA reads as TGTGCCAGCAGTTTTAGCGGGGCCGGGGAGCTGTTTTTT. Its translation: CASSFSGAGELFF.

This chain links TRBV7-8 with TRBJ2-2, with D perhaps matching TRBD2 (6 bases). Germline values: CDR1 SGHVS, CDR2 FQNEAQ. The CDR3 sequence is 16 residues long. Trimming removed 2 bases from V and 2 bases from J, with 12 bases in between. The CDR3 DNA follows: TGTGCCAGCAGCTTATTCGGAGGGGCCAACACCGGGGAGCTGTTTTTT. This encodes CASSLFGGANTGELFF.

This chain uses TRBV7-2 with TRBJ2-7, with unresolved D. CDR1 is SGHTA, CDR2 FQGNSA, per germline. The CDR3 spans 12 residues. V was clipped by 2 bases and J by 5 bases, with 7 bases between them. The CDR3: CASSLSRNEQYF. CDR3 nucleotides: TGTGCCAGCAGCTTATCCAGAAACGAGCAGTACTTC.

The chain joins TRBV18 to TRBJ2-1; tentatively, D is TRBD2 (6 bases). Germline-derived CDR1 and CDR2 are KGHSH and LQKENI. V was trimmed by 1 base and J by 1 base, leaving 11 bases between them. The CDR3 is 16 residues long. DNA for the CDR3: TGTGCCAGCTCACCACGTGAGCGGGTTTCCTACAATGAGCAGTTCTTC. Amino acid sequence: CASSPRERVSYNEQFF.

The chain uses TRBV15 and TRBJ2-7; D possibly corresponds to TRBD1 (5 bases). CDR3 length: 16 amino acids. Germline V CDR1 and CDR2: LNHNV, YYDKDF (reference sequence). Trimming shortened V by 5 bases and J by 7 bases, and 24 bases separated the two germline ends. CDR3 nucleotides: TGTGCCACCAGCCACCCCGTGGGGCAGTCCAGAGGAGAGCAGTACTTC. Residues: CATSHPVGQSRGEQYF.

The rearrangement joins TRBV2 to TRBJ2-7; TRBD2 might be the D (5 bases). V was clipped by 7 bases and J by 0 bases, with 7 bases between them. The CDR3 has 12 residues. Germline loops: CDR1 SNHLY, CDR2 FYNNEI. CDR3 in amino acids: CASNRDSYEQYF. The CDR3 bases are TGTGCCAGCAATCGGGACTCCTACGAGCAGTACTTC.

The chain employs TRBV27 and TRBJ2-7, with 8 bases matching TRBD2. The germline V gene has CDR1 MNHEY and CDR2 SMNVEV (reference sequence). With 4 bases clipped from V and 5 bases from J, the junction kept 10 bases outside the gene matches. CDR3 length: 15 amino acids. The CDR3 reads CASSYRVSGNDEQYF. The CDR3 bases are TGTGCCAGCAGTTACCGGGTTAGCGGGAACGACGAGCAGTACTTC.

The V and J genes are TRBV19 and TRBJ1-4, with TRBD1 identical over 8 bases. The CDR3 spans 14 residues. The trim removed 9 bases at V and 3 bases at J, leaving 6 bases unmatched. CDR1 is LNHDA, CDR2 SQIVND, per germline (reference sequence). CDR3 sequence (DNA): TGTGCCAGCTGGCTGGGACAGGCTAATGAAAAACTGTTTTTT. Translating it yields CASWLGQANEKLFF.

The V call is TRBV28, the J call TRBJ1-4; the D gene is possibly TRBD1 (6 bases). V was clipped by 1 base and J by 7 bases, with 10 bases between them. CDR1 and CDR2 from the germline V gene are MDHEN and SYDVKM. This CDR3 is 14 amino acids long. The CDR3 sequence: CASSLSGGREKLFF. The CDR3 DNA follows: TGTGCCAGCAGTTTATCGGGGGGGCGTGAAAAACTGTTTTTT. Using reference TRBV28 and TRBJ1-4 for the parts outside the CDR3, the full variable domain is DVKVTQSSRYLVKRTGEKVFLECVQDMDHENMFWYRQDPGLGLRLIYFSYDVKMKEKGDIPEGYSVSREKKERFSLILESASTNQTSMYLCASSLSGGREKLFFGSGTQLSVL.

The chain couples TRBV6-2 or TRBV6-3 to TRBJ2-7, with 7 nucleotides matching TRBD1. Trimming removed 4 bases from V and 5 bases from J; junction bases left unmatched: 8. The CDR3 extends over 14 amino acids. Looked up from germline, CDR1 is MNHEY and CDR2 is SVGEGT. The chain's CDR3 is CASSSAGGLDEQYF. The CDR3, as DNA: TGTGCCAGCAGTTCTGCAGGGGGTTTAGACGAGCAGTACTTC.

This chain joins TRBV7-2 and TRBJ1-1, with 7 nucleotides matching TRBD1. The CDR3 length is 15 residues. After removal of 5 bases from V and 0 bases from J, the junction contained 6 bases not matched to a gene. Looked up from germline, CDR1 is SGHTA and CDR2 is FQGNSA. For the CDR3, the DNA is TGTGCCAGCAGCCTACAGGGGAACCTGAACACTGAAGCTTTCTTT. Its protein is CASSLQGNLNTEAFF.

The V call is TRBV7-2, the J call TRBJ2-7; TRBD2 aligns across 9 bases. Per the germline V gene, CDR1 is SGHTA and CDR2 is FQGNSA. V dropped 5 bases and J dropped 9; count of bases not matched to a gene: 8. The CDR3 spans 13 residues. The chain's CDR3 is CASSRRLAGSQYF. The DNA of the CDR3 is TGTGCCAGCAGCCGTAGGCTAGCGGGGTCGCAGTACTTC.

The genes are TRBV3-1 (or the pseudogene TRBV3-2) and TRBJ2-3; possible D gene TRBD2, 6 bases. The V gene's germline CDR1 is LGHDT and CDR2 YNNKEL (reference sequence). The CDR3 loop spans 17 amino acids. The germline V and J ends were trimmed by 0 bases and 5 bases, with 18 bases remaining between them. CDR3 in amino acids: CASSQDPWRVQGDTQYF. CDR3 sequence (DNA): TGTGCCAGCAGCCAAGATCCCTGGAGGGTACAAGGAGATACGCAGTATTTT.

This rearrangement joins TRBV15 to TRBJ1-6; a possible D gene is TRBD1 (5 bases). Trimming cost V 7 bases and J 7 bases, with 20 bases left between them. This CDR3 has 16 residues. Per the germline V gene, CDR1 is LNHNV and CDR2 is YYDKDF (reference sequence). CDR3 in DNA: TGTGCCACCAATAGACGAGAACCTAGGGGCAATTCACCCCTCCACTTT. Its translation: CATNRREPRGNSPLHF.

The V gene is TRBV6-5, the J gene TRBJ1-2, with D unresolved. Germline CDR1 and CDR2: MNHEY and SVGAGI. V lost 0 bases to trimming and J lost 4 bases, with 9 bases between them. CDR3 length equals 14 residues. The CDR3 nucleotides are TGTGCCAGCAGTTACTCAATCCTCGGCTATGGCTACACCTTC. Encoded protein: CASSYSILGYGYTF.

The chain has TRBV5-4 and TRBJ2-7; 8 bases are shared with TRBD2. Looked up from germline, CDR1 is SGHNT and CDR2 is YYREEE (reference sequence). Trimming cost V 0 bases and J 1 base; bases outside gene matches: 6. This CDR3 region has 16 residues. The CDR3, as DNA: TGTGCCAGCAGCTTGGCCGGGACTAGAGGATCCTACGAGCAGTACTTC. Translating gives CASSLAGTRGSYEQYF.

The V call is TRBV6-1, the J call TRBJ1-1; tentative D call: TRBD1 (5 bases). From germline, CDR1 is MNHNS and CDR2 SASEGT. Trimming removed 3 bases from V and 7 bases from J, with 15 bases in between. The CDR3 runs 14 residues. CDR3 coding DNA: TGTGCCAGCAGTGAGTTGGGGGGATTAGATGAAGCTTTCTTT. Translating gives CASSELGGLDEAFF.

This clone was seen only once. The V call is TRBV10-3, the J call TRBJ2-7, with TRBD1 matching over 7 bases. V gave up 10 bases and J gave up 1 base; unmatched junction bases: 10. Germline CDR1 reads ENHRY; CDR2 reads SYGVKD. The CDR3 has 14 residues. DNA of the CDR3: TGTGCCACCTTCTCCGGGACAGATTCCTACGAGCAGTACTTC. Protein sequence: CATFSGTDSYEQYF.

The chain's CDR3 is CASSLSRFGVATNEKLFF. CDR3 DNA sequence: TGTGCCAGCAGCTTGTCACGGTTCGGGGTTGCCACTAATGAAAAACTGTTTTTT. The chain carries TRBV5-6 and TRBJ1-4, with unresolved D. This CDR3 has 18 residues. Trimming took off 1 base at V and 2 bases at J, with 18 bases between the two ends. Germline V gene lookup returns CDR1 SGHDT and CDR2 YYEEEE.

J is TRBJ2-1 and V is TRBV28; D tentatively fits TRBD1 or TRBD2 (9 bases each). Germline CDR1 is MDHEN and CDR2 is SYDVKM. CDR3 length equals 20 residues. V shed 6 bases and J shed 4 bases, with 31 bases lying between them. CDR3 DNA sequence: TGTGCCAGCAGACCGCCGGGACAGGGTTTGGCTAGCGGGGTTTACAATGAGCAGTTCTTC. Translated, it gives CASRPPGQGLASGVYNEQFF.

The chain is built from TRBV28 and TRBJ1-1; unclear D gene. This CDR3 is built from 12 residues. Per germline, CDR1 MDHEN and CDR2 SYDVKM. The germline V and J ends were trimmed by 7 bases and 8 bases, with 14 bases remaining between them. The CDR3 nucleotides read TGTGCCAGCAAAGACCTTCGGGAGGAAGCTTTCTTT. It codes for CASKDLREEAFF.

The chain recombines TRBV29-1 with TRBJ1-2; TRBD1 agrees at 7 bases. Per the germline V gene, CDR1 is SQVTM and CDR2 is ANQGSEA. The CDR3 loop spans 13 amino acids. J was trimmed by 3 bases and V by 7 bases; bases with no gene match: 8. CDR3 DNA: TGCAGCGCCTCTACAGGGGCTGACTATGGCTACACCTTC. Amino acid sequence: CSASTGADYGYTF.

This chain uses TRBV19 with TRBJ1-6; 9 bases align to TRBD1. The CDR3 runs to 15 residues. CDR1 is LNHDA and CDR2 is SQIVND in the germline V gene (reference sequence). The V segment lost 2 bases and the J segment 8 bases; nucleotides outside the gene matches: 4. The CDR3 is CASSILTGGDSPLHF. CDR3 DNA: TGTGCCAGTAGTATATTGACAGGGGGTGATTCACCCCTCCACTTT.

The chain couples TRBV28 to TRBJ1-5, with a weak D call TRBD1 (6 bases). Germline lookup yields CDR1 MDHEN and CDR2 SYDVKM. The ends were cut back, 5 bases at V and 0 bases at J, with 23 bases in the middle. This CDR3 has 19 amino acids. CDR3 in amino acids: CASSPFSFTRGYSNQPQHF. In nucleotides, the CDR3 is TGTGCCAGCAGTCCATTCTCCTTTACCAGGGGATATAGCAATCAGCCCCAGCATTTT.

The CDR3 nucleotides are TGCGCCAGCAGCCAGGGGGGAATCGGGGTGGCGGAAAAACTGTTTTTT. It yields the protein CASSQGGIGVAEKLFF. V is TRBV4-1 and J is TRBJ1-4; tentative D call: TRBD1 (5 bases). The CDR3 is made up of 16 amino acids. The germline V gene encodes CDR1 MGHRA and CDR2 YSYEKL. Trimming removed 3 bases from V and 8 bases from J, with 19 bases in between.

CDR3 bases: TGTGCCAGCATGGTGGGCTCCTCTGGGGCCAACGTCCTGACTTTC. Amino acids: CASMVGSSGANVLTF. V is TRBV2 and J is TRBJ2-6; D not resolved. V was trimmed by 7 bases and J by 0 bases, leaving 10 bases between them. The germline CDR1 and CDR2 sequences are SNHLY and FYNNEI. The CDR3 is 15 amino acids.

V usage is TRBV9 and J usage is TRBJ2-3; 11 bases match TRBD2. Per germline, CDR1 SGDLS and CDR2 YYNGEE. This CDR3 has 14 amino acids. J was trimmed by 7 bases and V by 3 bases; bases with no gene match: 4. This chain's CDR3 is CASSATSGAYTQYF. The CDR3 DNA reads TGTGCCAGCAGCGCGACTAGCGGGGCATATACGCAGTATTTT.

This clone has just a few counts. The rearrangement joins TRBV11-3 to TRBJ2-1; 7 bases line up with TRBD2. The CDR3 totals 15 residues. Germline V gives CDR1 SGHNT, CDR2 YENEEA. Germline trimming cut 0 bases from V and 5 bases from J; bases unmatched to any gene: 4. Here the CDR3 DNA reads TGTGCCAGCAGCTTAGAACTAGCGCGAAACAATGAGCAGTTCTTC. Translation gives CASSLELARNNEQFF.

V usage is TRBV5-1 and J usage is TRBJ2-5, with 10 bases lining up with TRBD2. Trimming at V came to 5 bases and at J to 5 bases, leaving 12 bases not matched to a gene. This CDR3 region has 16 residues. The germline V gene has CDR1 SGHRS and CDR2 YFSETQ. CDR3 residues: CASSRASGGNLETQYF. In DNA, the CDR3 is TGCGCCAGCAGTCGGGCTAGCGGGGGAAATTTGGAGACCCAGTACTTC.

In its sample, this clone was seen once. The V gene is TRBV2, the J gene TRBJ1-1; D gene ambiguous. Trimming shortened V by 3 bases and J by 7 bases, and 6 bases separated the two germline ends. Germline lookup yields CDR1 SNHLY and CDR2 FYNNEI. The CDR3 totals 11 residues. The CDR3 sequence: CASSEALEAFF. CDR3 nucleotide sequence: TGTGCCAGCAGTGAGGCCCTTGAAGCTTTCTTT.

This chain links TRBV5-1 with TRBJ1-1; D ambiguous. V was cut by 5 bases and J by 4 bases, with 15 bases left in between. The CDR3 contains 14 residues. The V gene's germline CDR1 is SGHRS and CDR2 YFSETQ. The CDR3 protein is CASRRESQSTEAFF. The CDR3 coding sequence is TGCGCCAGCAGGCGGGAGTCCCAAAGCACTGAAGCTTTCTTT.